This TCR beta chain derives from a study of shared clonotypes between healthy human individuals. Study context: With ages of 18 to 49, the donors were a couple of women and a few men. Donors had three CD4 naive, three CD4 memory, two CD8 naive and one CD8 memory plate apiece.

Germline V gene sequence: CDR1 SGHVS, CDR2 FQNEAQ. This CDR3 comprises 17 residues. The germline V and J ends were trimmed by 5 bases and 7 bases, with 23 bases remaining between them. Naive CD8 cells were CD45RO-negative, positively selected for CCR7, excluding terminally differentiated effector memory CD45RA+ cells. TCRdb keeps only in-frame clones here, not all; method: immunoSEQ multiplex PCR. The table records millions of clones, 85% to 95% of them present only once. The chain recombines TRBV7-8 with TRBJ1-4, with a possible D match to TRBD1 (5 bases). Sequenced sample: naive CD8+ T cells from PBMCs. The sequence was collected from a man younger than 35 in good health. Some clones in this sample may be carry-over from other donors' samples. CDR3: CASSARGTGEASEKLFF. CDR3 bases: TGTGCCAGCAGCGCCCGGGGGACCGGAGAGGCTAGTGAAAAACTGTTTTTT.